This note documents a single TCR beta chain sequence. The target antigen is unknown. There are 17 residues in the CDR3. Losses at the gene ends were 6 bases for V and 4 bases for J; bases not matched to a gene: 12. The germline CDR1 and CDR2 sequences are KGHSH and LQKENI. These data belong to a study of cytomegalovirus exposure and HLA in healthy donors. Study findings and constraints: Later on, an analysis tied 15,000 to 20,000 TCR beta sequences to HLA alleles at 0.05 false discovery rate. In all likelihood, a cluster of highly shared sequence variants was a sequencing artifact.

PCR used 60 Vbeta primers and 13 Jbeta primers. TCRdb's table, derived via immunoSEQ multiplex PCR, lists solely in-frame clones and lacks some. The sample has under 150,000 clones, roughly two thirds seen once. This receptor was identified in a man aged 25 to 45 in good health and CMV-seropositive. The sequenced material came from PBMCs. The chain carries TRBV18 and TRBJ2-2; 9 positions match TRBD2. CDR3 bases: TGTGCCAGCTCGAGGAGCGGGAGGACGCTTGGCACCGGGGAGCTGTTTTTT. Translation: CASSRSGRTLGTGELFF.